The 25 T cell receptor beta chains given below trace back to one sample, sequenced in a study of vaccination effects on CD4 cells after COVID-19. The antigens of these receptors remain unknown. Before sequencing took place, the ViraFEST assay used viral peptide pools to expand antigen-specific CD4+ T cells. Cells that had been cultured for 10 days were the source of isolated CD4+ T cells. The person's infection with SARS-CoV-2, confirmed by PCR, took place between March and December 2020. Here immunoSEQ multiplex PCR was the method, and the copy in TCRdb shows in-frame clones only, minus some. The sample lists about 45,000 clones, 60% to 75% seen once, with about 30% in the top ten. The specimen comprised CD4+ T cells from PBMCs cultured with a peptide pool, sampled before COVID-19 vaccination. These receptors were obtained from a human donor who had a prior SARS-CoV-2 infection.

The V and J genes are TRBV12-3 or TRBV12-4 and TRBJ2-1; no reliable D call. Trimming removed 2 bases at V and 8 bases at J, with 10 bases between. This CDR3 spans 13 amino acids. The CDR3 DNA is TGTGCCAGCAGTTTAAGCCCACCGGATGAGCAGTTCTTC. Residues: CASSLSPPDEQFF.

This clone was picked up a small number of times. The chain has TRBV5-1 and TRBJ2-1, with 10 bases that match TRBD2. The germline gives CDR1 SGHRS, CDR2 YFSETQ. J was trimmed by 2 bases and V by 4 bases; bases with no gene match: 3. The CDR3 consists of 15 residues. CDR3 in DNA: TGCGCCAGCAGCCTTAGCGGGGGGCCCTACAATGAGCAGTTCTTC. Translating it yields CASSLSGGPYNEQFF.

This chain joins TRBV5-5 and TRBJ2-1; no clear D gene. V lost 1 base, J lost 4 bases, and 12 bases lay in between. This CDR3 region has 15 residues. Per germline, CDR1 SGHKS and CDR2 YYEKEE (reference sequence). CDR3 loop: CASSLIWAVYNEQFF. For the CDR3, the DNA is TGTGCCAGCAGCTTGATTTGGGCAGTGTACAATGAGCAGTTCTTC.

The V call is TRBV5-8, the J call TRBJ2-3; tentatively, D is TRBD1 or TRBD2 (5 bases each). The V end lost 4 bases, the J end lost 2 bases, and 14 bases lay between the germline ends. Germline V gives CDR1 SGHTS, CDR2 YDEGEE. This CDR3 is built from 15 residues. CDR3 amino acids: CASSLRDQDTDTQYF. The CDR3 nucleotides read TGTGCCAGCAGCCTCCGGGACCAAGACACAGATACGCAGTATTTT.

The chain links TRBV7-2 to TRBJ1-5, with 9 bases matching TRBD1. The CDR3 has 16 residues. Per germline, CDR1 SGHTA and CDR2 FQGNSA. V lost 5 bases, J lost 7 bases, and 12 bases stayed unmatched. The DNA of the CDR3 is TGTGCCAGCAGCCCACTCGGGACAGGGTGGGGGCAGCCCCAGCATTTT. It codes for CASSPLGTGWGQPQHF.

This chain joins TRBV7-3 and TRBJ2-3; tentative D call: TRBD2 (5 bases). The V gene's germline CDR1 is SGHTA and CDR2 FQGTGA. V was cut by 5 bases and J by 2 bases, with 11 bases left in between. The CDR3 extends over 14 amino acids. CDR3 nucleotides: TGTGCCAGCAGCCCGGGATGGCTCACAGATACGCAGTATTTT. It translates to CASSPGWLTDTQYF.

The chain has TRBV7-2 and TRBJ2-1, with TRBD2 matching 15 bases. This CDR3 is built from 16 residues. J lost 7 bases, V lost 4 bases, and 5 bases had no gene match. CDR1 and CDR2 from the germline V gene are SGHTA and FQGNSA. DNA for the CDR3: TGTGCCAGCAGCTCAAGGACTAGCGGGAGGGCGAATGAGCAGTTCTTC. Its protein product is CASSSRTSGRANEQFF.

CDR3 loop: CASSLGPTNYGYTF. Written as DNA, the CDR3 is TGTGCCAGCAGCTTAGGACCTACCAACTATGGCTACACCTTC. The chain recombines TRBV7-3 with TRBJ1-2, with unresolved D. Trimming removed 2 bases at V and 2 bases at J, with 9 bases between. The CDR3 totals 14 residues. Germline V gene data show CDR1 as SGHTA and CDR2 as FQGTGA.

The chain links TRBV5-1 to TRBJ1-4, with a weak D call TRBD1 (5 bases). V was shortened by 1 base and J by 0 bases, with 7 bases between the two germline ends. Germline CDR1 SGHRS, CDR2 YFSETQ. The CDR3 is made up of 15 amino acids. DNA for the CDR3: TGCGCCAGCAGCTTGAAGGGGACAACTAATGAAAAACTGTTTTTT. It yields the protein CASSLKGTTNEKLFF.

The CDR3 protein is CATTEGAEGSYEQYF. The CDR3, as DNA: TGTGCCACCACCGAGGGGGCCGAAGGCTCCTACGAGCAGTACTTC. The V and J genes are TRBV10-3 and TRBJ2-7, with 7 bases identical to TRBD1. The CDR3 is made up of 15 amino acids. V lost 10 bases to trimming and J lost 0 bases; unmatched junction nucleotides: 12. Germline-derived CDR1 and CDR2 are ENHRY and SYGVKD.

This clone has only a few counts. The chain recombines TRBV5-8 with TRBJ2-5; the D gene is possibly TRBD2 (5 bases). Germline-derived CDR1 and CDR2 are SGHTS and YDEGEE. V was clipped by 1 base and J by 4 bases, with 14 bases between them. The CDR3 contains 15 residues. The CDR3 reads CASSLLGRRSETQYF. CDR3 coding DNA: TGTGCCAGCAGCTTGTTAGGCAGGAGGTCAGAGACCCAGTACTTC. The variable domain in full, completed from reference TRBV5-8 and TRBJ2-5, reads EAGVTQSPTHLIKTRGQQATLRCSPISGHTSVYWYQQALGLGLQFLLWYDEGEERNRGNFPPRFSGRQFPNYSSELNVNALELEDSALYLCASSLLGRRSETQYFGPGTRLLVL.

This clone has more than one count but fewer than ten. This chain links TRBV6-1 with TRBJ1-3, with D perhaps TRBD1 (5 bases). V was shortened by 3 bases and J by 10 bases, with 16 bases between the two germline ends. CDR3 length equals 14 residues. CDR1 is MNHNS and CDR2 is SASEGT in the germline V gene. CDR3 amino acids: CASSEAARRGTIYF. The DNA for the CDR3 is TGTGCCAGCAGTGAGGCCGCCCGGCGGGGGACCATATATTTT.

This rearrangement joins TRBV28 to TRBJ2-7, with D perhaps matching TRBD1 (5 bases). CDR3 length: 15 residues. Trimming took off 7 bases at V and 2 bases at J, with 18 bases between the two ends. Germline CDR1 MDHEN, CDR2 SYDVKM. CDR3 sequence reads: CASNKPNRMTYEQYF. The CDR3 nucleotides read TGTGCCAGCAACAAACCAAACAGGATGACCTACGAGCAGTACTTC. The full variable domain, with the rest looked up from reference TRBV28 and TRBJ2-7, is DVKVTQSSRYLVKRTGEKVFLECVQDMDHENMFWYRQDPGLGLRLIYFSYDVKMKEKGDIPEGYSVSREKKERFSLILESASTNQTSMYLCASNKPNRMTYEQYFGPGTRLTVT.

This chain joins TRBV5-1 and TRBJ1-1; D is unclear. V lost 0 bases and J lost 3, with 9 bases in between. The germline V gene encodes CDR1 SGHRS and CDR2 YFSETQ. CDR3 size: 14 residues. The DNA for the CDR3 is TGCGCCAGCAGCTTGGCACCCGGTGACACTGAAGCTTTCTTT. Translating gives CASSLAPGDTEAFF.

In this sample, this clone turned up a few times. The rearrangement uses TRBV6-4 and TRBJ2-7; tentatively, D is TRBD1 (5 bases). Germline V gene data show CDR1 as MRHNA and CDR2 as SNTAGT. The V end lost 0 bases, the J end lost 0 bases, and 18 bases lay between the germline ends. The CDR3 loop spans 18 amino acids. The CDR3 sequence is CASSDSKSAGASSYEQYF. CDR3 DNA sequence: TGTGCCAGCAGTGACTCGAAATCTGCTGGGGCTTCCTCCTACGAGCAGTACTTC.

The chain couples TRBV5-1 to TRBJ2-7, with TRBD1 identical over 10 bases. J lost 0 bases, V lost 5 bases, and 11 bases had no gene match. CDR1 is SGHRS and CDR2 is YFSETQ in the germline V gene. The CDR3 sequence is 17 residues long. The CDR3 coding sequence is TGCGCCAGCAGTCCGCGGACAGGGGGACGTGGCTCCTACGAGCAGTACTTC. It encodes CASSPRTGGRGSYEQYF.

The chain has TRBV11-3 and TRBJ2-5; the D is unclear. CDR3 length equals 14 residues. The V end was cut by 7 bases, the J end by 4 bases, with 16 bases between. Germline V lookup: CDR1 SGHNT, CDR2 YENEEA. This CDR3 reads CASTHYTDGETQYF. CDR3 DNA: TGTGCCAGCACCCACTATACAGATGGAGAGACCCAGTACTTC.

The gene calls are TRBV27 and TRBJ2-7; 12 nucleotides agree with TRBD1. Germline trimming cut 5 bases from V and 3 bases from J; bases unmatched to any gene: 8. Germline V gene sequence: CDR1 MNHEY, CDR2 SMNVEV (reference sequence). CDR3 size: 16 residues. The CDR3 nucleotides read TGTGCCAGCAGTCCATACCGGGACAGGGGGCGCTACGAGCAGTACTTC. This encodes CASSPYRDRGRYEQYF.

This chain uses TRBV7-2 with TRBJ2-3; the match to TRBD2 covers 7 bases. V lost 5 bases, J lost 2 bases, and 13 bases stayed unmatched. The CDR3 runs to 17 residues. CDR1 is SGHTA, CDR2 FQGNSA, per germline. For the CDR3, the DNA is TGTGCCAGCAGCCTAAGGGCGGGGCGGGGGTACACAGATACGCAGTATTTT. It specifies CASSLRAGRGYTDTQYF.

The chain employs TRBV10-3 and TRBJ1-1; D call uncertain. Germline CDR1 and CDR2: ENHRY and SYGVKD. The CDR3 totals 12 residues. V was pared by 1 base and J by 7 bases, with 7 bases between. CDR3 DNA: TGTGCCATCAGTGAGTTTTTGAGTGAAGCTTTCTTT. It translates to CAISEFLSEAFF.

This chain uses TRBV29-1 with TRBJ1-1; D remains unclear. The CDR3 extends over 14 amino acids. Deletions cut 4 bases from V and 3 bases from J, with 15 bases between. Looked up from germline, CDR1 is SQVTM and CDR2 is ANQGSEA. This CDR3 reads CSVVKGRVDTEAFF. CDR3 nucleotides: TGCAGCGTTGTGAAGGGCAGAGTTGACACTGAAGCTTTCTTT.

The chain carries TRBV11-2 and TRBJ1-3; D gene unclear. The ends were cut back, 1 base at V and 4 bases at J, with 5 bases in the middle. This CDR3 region has 13 residues. Germline V gene lookup returns CDR1 SGHAT and CDR2 FQNNGV. The CDR3 protein is CASSLGAGNTIYF. In nucleotides, the CDR3 is TGTGCCAGCAGCTTAGGTGCGGGAAACACCATATATTTT.

V gene TRBV4-2 combines with J gene TRBJ1-5; D remains unclear. With 4 bases removed from V and 2 bases from J, the gap between germline ends came to 9 bases. The germline V gene has CDR1 LGHNA and CDR2 YNFKEQ. This CDR3 has 14 residues. Written as DNA, the CDR3 is TGTGCCAGCAGCCCCAAGGGTGGCAATCAGCCCCAGCATTTT. Translating it yields CASSPKGGNQPQHF.

This clone was seen more than once but under ten times. The V and J genes are TRBV5-1 and TRBJ1-4; possibly TRBD1 for D (5 bases). The V end lost 0 bases, the J end lost 8 bases, and 14 bases lay between the germline ends. The CDR3 contains 15 residues. Germline V gives CDR1 SGHRS, CDR2 YFSETQ. CDR3 sequence: CASSLDGARYEKLFF. CDR3 coding DNA: TGCGCCAGCAGCTTGGATGGGGCTCGGTACGAAAAACTGTTTTTT.

This sequence joins TRBV5-4 and TRBJ2-1; tentative D call: TRBD2 (7 bases). The germline gives CDR1 SGHNT, CDR2 YYREEE (reference sequence). This CDR3 spans 18 amino acids. V lost 0 bases to trimming and J lost 0 bases, with 16 bases between them. Here the CDR3 DNA reads TGTGCCAGCAGCTTGGGCGGGGGCCGGCAAAGCTCCTACAATGAGCAGTTCTTC. This codes for CASSLGGGRQSSYNEQFF.